These 14 T cell receptor beta chains share one sample of origin, sequenced in a study of T cell responses to AZD1222 COVID-19 vaccine. The assay was immunoSEQ multiplex PCR, and TCRdb's table has in-frame clones only and misses some. The sample gives fewer than 100,000 clones, roughly 84% of which show up once; 13% to 15% is in the top ten. The source was peripheral blood, collected 28 days after the second AZD1222 dose. All receptors come from an adult who received the AZD1222 COVID-19 vaccine.

V gene TRBV7-9 combines with J gene TRBJ2-7; D perhaps matches TRBD1 (5 bases). Germline CDR1 and CDR2: SEHNR and FQNEAQ (reference sequence). The V end was cut by 4 bases, the J end by 3 bases, with 19 bases between. The CDR3 contains 16 residues. The CDR3 here is CASSSETVDSLYEQYF. In nucleotides, the CDR3 is TGTGCCAGCAGCTCCGAAACCGTAGACAGCCTCTACGAGCAGTACTTC.

The chain is built from TRBV30 and TRBJ2-3; TRBD2 aligns across 11 bases. The CDR3 loop spans 15 amino acids. In germline, CDR1 is GTSNPN, CDR2 SVGIG (reference sequence). DNA of the CDR3: TGTGCTGGGCGGGGACTAGCGGCTACCTTAGATACGCAGTATTTT. This gives the protein CAGRGLAATLDTQYF.

The chain joins TRBV24-1 to TRBJ1-5; tentatively, D is TRBD1 (6 bases). Germline V gene sequence: CDR1 KGHDR, CDR2 SFDVKD. The V gene lost 2 bases and the J gene lost 1 base, with 14 bases spanning the gap. The CDR3 sequence is 17 residues long. Here the CDR3 reads CATSDSGGGGSNQPQHF. The CDR3 nucleotides read TGTGCCACCAGTGATTCGGGGGGTGGGGGCAGCAATCAGCCCCAGCATTTT.

The rearrangement links TRBV6-2 or TRBV6-3 to TRBJ1-2; tentatively, D is TRBD1 (6 bases). This CDR3 spans 14 amino acids. Germline lookup yields CDR1 MNHEY and CDR2 SVGEGT. The ends were cut back, 6 bases at V and 6 bases at J, with 17 bases in the middle. The CDR3 DNA sequence: TGTGCCAGCAGCCCATTCCCCTACAGGGATGGCTACACCTTC. This encodes CASSPFPYRDGYTF.

The V gene is TRBV25-1, the J gene TRBJ2-5; a weak D match, TRBD1 (6 bases). Germline CDR1 reads MGHDK; CDR2 reads SYGVNS. V lost 5 bases to trimming and J lost 4 bases, with 17 bases between them. CDR3 length: 15 residues. CDR3 DNA: TGTGCCAGCAGTAAATCAACAGGGAACTCAGAGACCCAGTACTTC. Translating it yields CASSKSTGNSETQYF.

This chain links TRBV2 with TRBJ1-6; 12 bases agree with TRBD1. The germline CDR1 and CDR2 sequences are SNHLY and FYNNEI. V trimming: 8 bases; J trimming: 2 bases; junction bases outside the gene matches: 7. The CDR3 totals 17 residues. This CDR3 reads CASRPGQGAAYNSPLHF. The CDR3 coding sequence is TGTGCCAGCCGCCCGGGACAGGGGGCAGCCTATAATTCACCCCTCCACTTT.

The chain has TRBV19 and TRBJ1-2; tentatively, D is TRBD1 (5 bases). CDR3 length: 12 residues. Trimming cost V 10 bases and J 2 bases, with 11 bases left between them. Germline assignment: CDR1 LNHDA and CDR2 SQIVND (reference sequence). The CDR3 is CATTDFNYGYTF. The DNA for the CDR3 is TGTGCCACGACAGATTTCAACTATGGCTACACCTTC.

The chain links TRBV28 to TRBJ2-1; TRBD2 aligns across 9 bases. Germline CDR1 is MDHEN and CDR2 is SYDVKM. CDR3 length: 16 residues. The J segment lost 6 bases and the V segment lost 5 bases, leaving 11 bases of the junction unmatched. The CDR3 coding sequence is TGTGCCAGCAGTCTAATTAGCGGGAGACGGAGCAATGAGCAGTTCTTC. This translates into CASSLISGRRSNEQFF.

The chain couples TRBV4-3 to TRBJ2-7; 10 bases are shared with TRBD1. This CDR3 spans 15 amino acids. The germline gives CDR1 LGHNA, CDR2 YSLEER. The V and J ends lost 5 bases and 2 bases, in that order; junction bases with no gene match: 6. DNA of the CDR3: TGCGCCAGCAGCTCCCGACAGGGGGCTACCTACGAGCAGTACTTC. The encoded protein is CASSSRQGATYEQYF.

V usage is TRBV7-9 and J usage is TRBJ2-2; D is uncertain. The germline V gene has CDR1 SEHNR and CDR2 FQNEAQ (reference sequence). With 1 base removed from V and 0 bases from J, the gap between germline ends came to 9 bases. This CDR3 spans 16 amino acids. The CDR3 bases are TGTGCCAGCAGCTTAGGGCAGGCTCCGAACACCGGGGAGCTGTTTTTT. It translates to CASSLGQAPNTGELFF. The full variable domain, its missing parts supplied by reference TRBV7-9 and TRBJ2-2, is DTGVSQNPRHKITKRGQNVTFRCDPISEHNRLYWYRQTLGQGPEFLTYFQNEAQLEKSRLLSDRFSAERPKGSFSTLEIQRTEQGDSAMYLCASSLGQAPNTGELFFGEGSRLTVL.

The chain carries TRBV27 and TRBJ2-7; TRBD1 or TRBD2 may be the D gene (5 bases each). Trimming removed 2 bases from V and 2 bases from J, with 22 bases in between. Germline V gene lookup returns CDR1 MNHEY and CDR2 SMNVEV (reference sequence). This CDR3 region has 18 residues. The CDR3 nucleotides are TGTGCCAGCAGTTTAAAGAGGGTCAGGGCCGTTTTTGCCTACGAGCAGTACTTC. This codes for CASSLKRVRAVFAYEQYF.

V usage is TRBV18 and J usage is TRBJ2-5; D remains unclear. The V gene lost 0 bases and the J gene lost 2 bases, with 4 bases spanning the gap. CDR1 is KGHSH and CDR2 is LQKENI in the germline V gene. The CDR3 loop spans 13 amino acids. The CDR3 sequence: CASSPPIQETQYF. For the CDR3, the DNA is TGTGCCAGCTCACCACCGATACAAGAGACCCAGTACTTC.

This clone was seen only once. This sequence joins TRBV28 and TRBJ1-4, with D possibly TRBD1 on 5 matching bases. The V end lost 6 bases, the J end lost 8 bases, and 22 bases lay between the germline ends. From germline, CDR1 is MDHEN and CDR2 SYDVKM. CDR3 length: 16 amino acids. The CDR3 protein is CASSPVVGRGEEKLFF. The CDR3 DNA is TGTGCCAGCAGCCCCGTCGTGGGGCGTGGGGAAGAAAAACTGTTTTTT. Together with reference TRBV28 and TRBJ1-4, the CDR3 gives the full variable domain: DVKVTQSSRYLVKRTGEKVFLECVQDMDHENMFWYRQDPGLGLRLIYFSYDVKMKEKGDIPEGYSVSREKKERFSLILESASTNQTSMYLCASSPVVGRGEEKLFFGSGTQLSVL.

The V gene is TRBV29-1, the J gene TRBJ2-3, with 7 bases lining up with TRBD1. This CDR3 contains 13 residues. Germline CDR1 and CDR2: SQVTM and ANQGSEA. The V segment lost 7 bases and the J segment 6 bases; nucleotides outside the gene matches: 10. CDR3 amino acids: CSARGQARDTQYF. In DNA form, the CDR3 reads TGCAGCGCTAGGGGGCAGGCTCGCGATACGCAGTATTTT.